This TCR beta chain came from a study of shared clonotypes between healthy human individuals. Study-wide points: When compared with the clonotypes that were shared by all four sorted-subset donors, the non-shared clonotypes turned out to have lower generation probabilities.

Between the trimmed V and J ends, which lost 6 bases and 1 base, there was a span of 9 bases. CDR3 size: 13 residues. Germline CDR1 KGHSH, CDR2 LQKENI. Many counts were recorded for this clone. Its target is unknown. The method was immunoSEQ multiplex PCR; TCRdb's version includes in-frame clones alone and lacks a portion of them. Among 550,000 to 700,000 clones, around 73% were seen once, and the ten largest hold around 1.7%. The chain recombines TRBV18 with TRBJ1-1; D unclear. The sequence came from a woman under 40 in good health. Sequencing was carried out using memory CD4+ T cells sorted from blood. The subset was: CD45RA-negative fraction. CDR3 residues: CASSQRQNTEAFF. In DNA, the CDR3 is TGTGCCAGCTCTCAAAGACAGAACACTGAAGCTTTCTTT.